Sequencing of this T cell receptor (beta chain) was carried out in a study of CD8+ T cells in alopecia areata. General observations from the study: Scalp sample data also include resident alphabeta T cells from normal skin.

In each case, RNA was isolated and then reverse transcribed into cDNA as the sequencing template. Assay: immunoSEQ multiplex PCR; the TCRdb copy retains only in-frame clones and omits some. In the table there are fewer than 200,000 clones, roughly 61% of which are singletons. This CDR3 spans 15 amino acids. Germline V lookup: CDR1 MNHEY, CDR2 SVGAGI. The V end was cut by 4 bases, the J end by 0 bases, with 11 bases between. This clone was counted once. What it recognizes is unknown. Treatment denoted: oral pan-JAK inhibitor, 5-10 mg twice daily. The rearrangement links TRBV6-5 to TRBJ2-3; D may be TRBD1 (5 bases). The sequence was obtained from a human donor with alopecia areata. The material was CD8+ T cells sorted from blood, obtained at week 24, from a patient treated with tofacitinib. The CDR3 nucleotides are TGTGCCAGCAGTTGGACATCGACTAGCACAGATACGCAGTATTTT. Translating gives CASSWTSTSTDTQYF.